The T cell receptor (beta chain) under discussion was sequenced for a study of high-grade serous ovarian cancer treatment subgroups. The overall study: Each sample yielded on average about 7,000 unique TCR beta rearrangements from more than 13,000 reads.

Profiling relied on immunoSEQ multiplex PCR, and the TCRdb table lists in-frame clones only, not all of them. The sample records about 12,000 clones, just over 85% being singletons. This CDR3 spans 14 amino acids. Germline V CDR1 and CDR2: MNHEY, SMNVEV (reference sequence). V shed 3 bases and J shed 0 bases, with 6 bases lying between them. Tumor tissue was taken before any definitive surgery or chemotherapy was given. The chain links TRBV27 to TRBJ1-5; D is ambiguous. The sequencing input was tumor tissue. The receptor was isolated from a human donor with high-grade serous ovarian cancer. The CDR3 DNA follows: TGTGCCAGCAGTTTTCGGTCTAGCAATCAGCCCCAGCATTTT. Protein product: CASSFRSSNQPQHF.